The 5 T cell receptor beta chains reported below all come from one sample, sequenced in a study of shared clonotypes between healthy human individuals. Positive CCR7 selection of CD45RO-negative cells yielded the naive CD8 cells, and terminally differentiated effector memory CD45RA+ cells were excluded. TCRdb's table, derived via immunoSEQ multiplex PCR, lists solely in-frame clones and lacks some. Of fewer than 700,000 clones detected, about 95% appear once; the ten largest clones hold approximately 0.11%. Sequencing was carried out using naive CD8+ T cells sorted from blood. The receptors shown here come from a woman in her twenties or thirties in good health.

The genes are TRBV18 and TRBJ2-1; D gene ambiguous. Germline-derived CDR1 and CDR2 are KGHSH and LQKENI. The V gene lost 5 bases and the J gene lost 3 bases, with 14 bases spanning the gap. The CDR3 is 15 residues long. CDR3 DNA: TGTGCCAGCTCATACCGGGCAGAGTTCTACAATGAGCAGTTCTTC. It encodes CASSYRAEFYNEQFF.

The CDR3 here is CASSEDTFGGNQPQHF. In DNA form, the CDR3 reads TGTGCCAGCAGTGAAGATACCTTTGGGGGAAATCAGCCCCAGCATTTT. This chain links TRBV6-1 with TRBJ1-5, with D possibly matching TRBD1 (5 bases). This CDR3 region has 16 residues. CDR1 is MNHNS and CDR2 is SASEGT in the germline V gene. V lost 1 base to trimming and J lost 4 bases, with 14 bases between them.

The chain couples TRBV4-1 to TRBJ2-5; TRBD2 matches 7 bases. The V and J ends lost 4 bases and 7 bases, in that order; junction bases with no gene match: 18. CDR3 size: 17 residues. Germline-derived CDR1 and CDR2 are MGHRA and YSYEKL. CDR3 sequence reads: CASSLGQTSVWEGTQYF. Here the CDR3 DNA reads TGCGCCAGCAGCCTCGGCCAAACCAGCGTTTGGGAGGGGACCCAGTACTTC.

This chain links TRBV7-9 with TRBJ2-5; D tentatively fits TRBD1 or TRBD2 (5 bases each). The germline V gene has CDR1 SEHNR and CDR2 FQNEAQ (reference sequence). The CDR3 sequence is 14 residues long. Trimming took off 5 bases at V and 1 base at J, with 11 bases between the two ends. The CDR3 reads CASSLTGTQETQYF. CDR3 DNA: TGTGCCAGCAGCCTAACCGGGACCCAAGAGACCCAGTACTTC.

The chain employs TRBV6-1 and TRBJ2-7; 7 bases align to TRBD2. Germline V lookup: CDR1 MNHNS, CDR2 SASEGT. V was pared by 1 base and J by 3 bases, with 9 bases of the junction left unmatched. The CDR3 covers 16 residues. CDR3 DNA sequence: TGTGCCAGCAGTGAAGATTTTTGGGGGGAGGGCTACGAGCAGTACTTC. It encodes CASSEDFWGEGYEQYF.